These T cell receptor beta chains were read from a single sample in a study of response to subunit inactivated influenza vaccine. One entry per CDR3 protein, called by TCRdb with MiXCR from the RT-PCR reads. The table lists more than 450,000 distinct CDR3 sequences, roughly 12% of them singletons. Specimen: PBMCs from blood, collected on the day of vaccination. Source of these receptors: a man aged 45-65 years who received an inactivated influenza vaccine. CDR3s include the opening cysteine and the closing phenylalanine or tryptophan. Fields, in order: V gene, J gene, D gene, clone size, CDR3 length, CDR3 DNA, CDR3 protein. The D gene is left open where the match is weak. Clone size is not always given. Where it is, it says once, few, many or a class for expanded clones.

TRBV7-3	TRBJ2-5	TRBD2	NA	14	TGTGCCAGCAGCGCTAGCGGGAGTTCGAAGACCCAGTACTTC	CASSASGSSKTQYF
TRBV27	TRBJ1-4	NA	NA	14	TGTGCCAGCAGTTTGAGAAGGGGAGGTGAAAAACTGTTTTTT	CASSLRRGGEKLFF
TRBV20-1	TRBJ1-1	NA	many	13	TGCAGTGCCTCAAGTGGGGTGAACACTGAAGCTTTCTTT	CSASSGVNTEAFF
TRBV7-9	TRBJ2-7	NA	NA	13	TGTGCCAGCGGCTGGGGCAGGGAAAACGAGCAGTACTTC	CASGWGRENEQYF
TRBV6-1	TRBJ1-4	NA	many	13	TGTGCCAGCAGTCCCAGGGTCGGCGAAAAACTGTTTTTT	CASSPRVGEKLFF
TRBV10-3	TRBJ2-2	NA	NA	16	TGTGCCATCAGTGAGGTATCTGTCGCGAACACCGGGGAGCTGTTTTTT	CAISEVSVANTGELFF
TRBV20-1	TRBJ1-2	NA	few	15	TGCAGTGCTAGAGATACAGACAGACTCGCTAGGGGCTACACCTTC	CSARDTDRLARGYTF
TRBV2	TRBJ1-6	NA	few	16	TGTGCCAGCAGTGAACTTAGCAGCATGTCAGATTCACCCCTCCACTTT	CASSELSSMSDSPLHF
TRBV7-2	TRBJ2-3	NA	many	15	TGTGCCAGCAGCTTAGGTTACTACAGCACAGATACGCAGTATTTT	CASSLGYYSTDTQYF
TRBV14	TRBJ2-1	TRBD2	few	13	TGTGCCAGCAGCCAAGACCTAGCGGGTGAGCAGTTCTTC	CASSQDLAGEQFF
TRBV20-1	TRBJ1-2	NA	NA	15	TGCAGTGCTAGACCCGACGGAGGGGGGACCTATGGCTACACCTTC	CSARPDGGGTYGYTF
TRBV5-6	TRBJ1-1	TRBD1	NA	17	TGTGCCAGCAGCTCCAGGGACAGGATTAGGGACAACACTGAAGCTTTCTTT	CASSSRDRIRDNTEAFF
TRBV25-1	TRBJ1-2	NA	many	12	TGTGCCAGCAGTTATCAGAGCTATGGCTACACCTTC	CASSYQSYGYTF
TRBV29-1	TRBJ1-1	TRBD1	few	14	TGCAGCGTTTGGGACAGGGTAGGGAACACTGAAGCTTTCTTT	CSVWDRVGNTEAFF
TRBV4-2	TRBJ2-2	NA	few	13	TGTGCCATCAGCCAAGAATCCCCCGGGGTGGTGTTTTTT	CAISQESPGVVFF
TRBV5-5	TRBJ1-2	NA	NA	14	TGTGCCAGCAGCAGGACAGTTCCTAACTATGGCTACACCTTC	CASSRTVPNYGYTF
TRBV15	TRBJ2-3	TRBD1	NA	15	TGTGCCACCAGCTCACAGGGGTATAGGACAGATACGCAGTATTTT	CATSSQGYRTDTQYF
TRBV20-1	TRBJ2-5	NA	few	13	TGCAGTGCTAGGTTCGTAGGGCGAGAGACCCAGTACTTC	CSARFVGRETQYF
TRBV12-3/TRBV12-4	TRBJ1-5	NA	NA	13	TGTGCCAGCAGCTCCCTGCCCGGATCGACCCAGCATTTT	CASSSLPGSTQHF
TRBV12-3/TRBV12-4	TRBJ2-5	TRBD1	NA	14	TGTGCCAGCAGTGGGACAGGGGGCGCGGAGACCCAGTACTTC	CASSGTGGAETQYF
TRBV6-1	TRBJ2-7	TRBD1	NA	16	TGTGCCAGCAGTAATATACAGGGGGCATATTCCTACGAGCAGTACTTC	CASSNIQGAYSYEQYF
TRBV28	TRBJ2-4	NA	few	14	TGTGCCAGCACCGCAGTCGAAGCCAAAAACATTCAGTACTTC	CASTAVEAKNIQYF
TRBV7-2	TRBJ2-7	NA	NA	14	TGTGCCAGCAGCAGTAACCGACAATCCTACGAGCAGTACTTC	CASSSNRQSYEQYF
TRBV6-2/TRBV6-3	TRBJ2-6	NA	NA	17	TGTGCCAGCCGTCTCGTGGGCATCAGCTCTGGGGCCAACGTCCTGACTTTC	CASRLVGISSGANVLTF
TRBV5-5	TRBJ1-6	NA	few	16	TGTGCCAGCAGCTTGGAAGGGGAAGCCTATAATTCACCCCTCCACTTT	CASSLEGEAYNSPLHF
TRBV12-3/TRBV12-4	TRBJ2-2	NA	NA	13	TGTGCCAGCGGAACCCTCCAGGGCGCGGAGCTGTTTTTT	CASGTLQGAELFF
TRBV29-1	TRBJ1-2	NA	NA	14	TGCAGCGTAGCCATCTCGGGGGGCCGCTATGGCTACACCTTC	CSVAISGGRYGYTF
TRBV4-3	TRBJ1-2	NA	few	13	TGCGCCAGCAGCCAAGACCAAGGGTATGGCTACACCTTC	CASSQDQGYGYTF